This T cell receptor (beta chain) is drawn from a study of blood T cell repertoires in COVID-19. A single count supports this clone. This table comes from immunoSEQ multiplex PCR, and its TCRdb copy is limited to in-frame clones, with some not included. The table includes roughly 63,000 clones, 80% to 90% detected once. Germline V gene lookup returns CDR1 SGHNT and CDR2 YENEEA. The CDR3 totals 13 residues. The V and J ends lost 1 base and 4 bases respectively, with 7 bases between them. This chain uses TRBV11-3 with TRBJ1-1; weak D call: TRBD1 (5 bases). Material: peripheral blood. The receptor comes from a human donor in a cohort sampled during active COVID-19. The CDR3 is CASSLVRGTEAFF. The CDR3 DNA sequence: TGTGCCAGCAGCTTAGTTAGGGGCACTGAAGCTTTCTTT.